The T cell receptor beta chain described here comes from a study of T cell responses to AZD1222 COVID-19 vaccine. Study findings and constraints: In a largely white British group with more females than males, clonal diversity was possibly underestimated.

Profiling relied on immunoSEQ multiplex PCR, and the TCRdb table lists in-frame clones only, not all of them. The sample holds some 170,000 clones, 80% to 95% seen once. About this clone: Its antigen is not identified.

The sequence was obtained from an adult who received the MenACWY meningococcal vaccine as a control. Here the sequenced sample was peripheral blood, taken 28 days after the second dose of the MenACWY control vaccine.

The CDR3 spells CASSRPGATNEKLFF. The CDR3 DNA is TGTGCCAGCAGCCGCCCGGGAGCAACTAATGAAAAACTGTTTTTT. J is TRBJ1-4 and V is TRBV5-6, with D hard to call. The V end lost 4 bases, the J end lost 0 bases, and 10 bases lay between the germline ends. The CDR3 runs to 15 residues. CDR1 is SGHDT and CDR2 is YYEEEE in the germline V gene.